This is a list of T cell receptor beta chains from one sample in a study of T cells in Graves' hyperthyroidism and ophthalmopathy. One entry per CDR3 protein results from TCRdb running MiXCR on the multiplex PCR reads. The table shows about 710,000 distinct CDR3 sequences, with roughly 15% occurring only once. Source material: blood. The receptors were sampled from a man between 18 and 29 years old with Graves' hyperthyroidism. The CDR3 runs from the conserved cysteine through the conserved F or W. D genes are given only for firm matches. Clone size is shown for a subset of rows, as once, few, many or a class of expanded clone.

abundance: few
v_gene: TRBV20-1
j_gene: TRBJ1-3
d_gene: TRBD1
CDR3aa: CSATQGAGNTIYF
CDR3nt: TGCAGTGCGACGCAGGGGGCTGGAAACACCATATATTTT

abundance: many
v_gene: TRBV11-3
j_gene: TRBJ2-4
d_gene: TRBD2
CDR3aa: CASSLRTRFQNIQYF
CDR3nt: TGTGCCAGCAGCTTAAGGACTAGATTTCAAAACATTCAGTACTTC

abundance: NA
v_gene: TRBV25-1
j_gene: TRBJ1-1
d_gene: NA
CDR3aa: CASSEYFPGRAFF
CDR3nt: TGTGCCAGCAGTGAATATTTCCCAGGGCGAGCTTTCTTT

abundance: few
v_gene: TRBV29-1
j_gene: TRBJ2-1
d_gene: NA
CDR3aa: CSVGGGPREQFF
CDR3nt: TGCAGCGTTGGGGGGGGCCCACGCGAGCAGTTCTTC

abundance: many
v_gene: TRBV5-1
j_gene: TRBJ1-1
d_gene: NA
CDR3aa: CASSSTENTEAFF
CDR3nt: TGCGCCAGCAGCTCGACAGAGAACACTGAAGCTTTCTTT

abundance: few
v_gene: TRBV2
j_gene: TRBJ2-2
d_gene: NA
CDR3aa: CASSERGLWTGELFF
CDR3nt: TGTGCCAGCAGTGAAAGAGGATTGTGGACCGGGGAGCTGTTTTTT

abundance: NA
v_gene: TRBV20-1
j_gene: TRBJ2-1
d_gene: NA
CDR3aa: CSVQRVSGQFF
CDR3nt: TGCAGTGTCCAGAGGGTTAGCGGGCAGTTCTTC

abundance: many
v_gene: TRBV7-6
j_gene: TRBJ2-1
d_gene: NA
CDR3aa: CASSSMPSETYNEQFF
CDR3nt: TGTGCCAGCAGCTCCATGCCGAGCGAGACCTACAATGAGCAGTTCTTC

abundance: many
v_gene: TRBV12-3/TRBV12-4
j_gene: TRBJ2-7
d_gene: TRBD2
CDR3aa: CASSFRGRTEQYF
CDR3nt: TGTGCCAGCAGTTTCCGCGGGAGAACCGAGCAGTACTTC

abundance: few
v_gene: TRBV19
j_gene: TRBJ2-1
d_gene: NA
CDR3aa: CASSTVRGDPNEQFF
CDR3nt: TGTGCCAGTAGTACGGTCAGGGGGGATCCAAATGAGCAGTTCTTC

abundance: many
v_gene: TRBV2
j_gene: TRBJ2-7
d_gene: NA
CDR3aa: CASSEMANKQYF
CDR3nt: TGTGCCAGCAGTGAGATGGCCAATAAGCAGTACTTC

abundance: many
v_gene: TRBV11-2
j_gene: TRBJ2-7
d_gene: TRBD2
CDR3aa: CASSLEGLAASYEQYF
CDR3nt: TGTGCCAGCAGCTTAGAGGGACTAGCGGCCTCCTACGAGCAGTACTTC

abundance: NA
v_gene: TRBV4-1
j_gene: TRBJ2-5
d_gene: TRBD2
CDR3aa: CASSQEGLAGRETQYF
CDR3nt: TGCGCCAGCAGCCAAGAAGGTCTAGCGGGACGGGAGACCCAGTACTTC

abundance: NA
v_gene: TRBV4-1
j_gene: TRBJ1-5
d_gene: TRBD1
CDR3aa: CASSYTGGDQPQHF
CDR3nt: TGCGCCAGCAGCTATACAGGGGGCGATCAGCCCCAGCATTTT

abundance: few
v_gene: TRBV13
j_gene: TRBJ1-2
d_gene: NA
CDR3aa: CASSLQEYGYTF
CDR3nt: TGTGCCAGCAGCCTCCAGGAATATGGCTACACCTTC

abundance: many
v_gene: TRBV12-3/TRBV12-4
j_gene: TRBJ1-1
d_gene: NA
CDR3aa: CASSLTGLSNTEAFF
CDR3nt: TGTGCCAGCAGTCTCACGGGACTCTCGAACACTGAAGCTTTCTTT

abundance: NA
v_gene: TRBV19
j_gene: TRBJ1-1
d_gene: NA
CDR3aa: CASSFNTEAFF
CDR3nt: TGTGCCAGTAGTTTTAACACTGAAGCTTTCTTT

abundance: many
v_gene: TRBV10-3
j_gene: TRBJ1-1
d_gene: NA
CDR3aa: CATRANTEAFF
CDR3nt: TGTGCCACACGGGCGAACACTGAAGCTTTCTTT

abundance: NA
v_gene: TRBV28
j_gene: TRBJ2-5
d_gene: TRBD2
CDR3aa: CASSPWAGTSGKETQYF
CDR3nt: TGTGCCAGCAGCCCGTGGGCCGGGACTAGCGGTAAAGAGACCCAGTACTTC

abundance: NA
v_gene: TRBV24-1
j_gene: TRBJ2-5
d_gene: TRBD2
CDR3aa: CATSDPRLAGTETQYF
CDR3nt: TGTGCCACCAGTGATCCCAGACTAGCGGGAACGGAGACCCAGTACTTC

abundance: NA
v_gene: TRBV6-5
j_gene: TRBJ1-4
d_gene: NA
CDR3aa: CASSYSRINEKLFF
CDR3nt: TGTGCCAGCAGTTACTCACGGATTAATGAAAAACTGTTTTTT

abundance: few
v_gene: TRBV6-1
j_gene: TRBJ2-1
d_gene: TRBD2
CDR3aa: CAISTSGRYEQFF
CDR3nt: TGTGCCATCTCGACTAGCGGGAGGTATGAGCAGTTCTTC

abundance: few
v_gene: TRBV5-1
j_gene: TRBJ1-1
d_gene: TRBD1
CDR3aa: CASTPPGGVTEAFF
CDR3nt: TGCGCCAGCACCCCTCCAGGGGGCGTCACTGAAGCTTTCTTT

abundance: many
v_gene: TRBV28
j_gene: TRBJ2-1
d_gene: NA
CDR3aa: CVSSTIAGAWGNEQFF
CDR3nt: TGTGTCAGCAGCACGATAGCAGGGGCTTGGGGGAATGAGCAGTTCTTC

abundance: few
v_gene: TRBV29-1
j_gene: TRBJ2-5
d_gene: TRBD2
CDR3aa: CSVPTSLETQYF
CDR3nt: TGCAGCGTCCCGACTAGCCTTGAGACCCAGTACTTC

abundance: many
v_gene: TRBV3-1
j_gene: TRBJ2-5
d_gene: TRBD2
CDR3aa: CASSAGTSGRQETQYF
CDR3nt: TGTGCCAGCAGCGCTGGGACTAGCGGACGCCAAGAGACCCAGTACTTC

abundance: NA
v_gene: TRBV20-1
j_gene: TRBJ2-1
d_gene: TRBD2
CDR3aa: CSAREREGSYNEQFF
CDR3nt: TGCAGTGCTAGGGAGAGGGAGGGCTCCTACAATGAGCAGTTCTTC

abundance: many
v_gene: TRBV6-1
j_gene: TRBJ2-3
d_gene: TRBD1
CDR3aa: CATKGQQRTNTQYF
CDR3nt: TGTGCCACCAAGGGACAGCAACGCACGAATACGCAGTATTTT

abundance: few
v_gene: TRBV15
j_gene: TRBJ2-3
d_gene: NA
CDR3aa: CATSSPMDLGRRDTQYF
CDR3nt: TGTGCCACCAGCAGCCCGATGGATCTTGGGCGTAGAGATACGCAGTATTTT

abundance: many
v_gene: TRBV24-1
j_gene: TRBJ2-3
d_gene: NA
CDR3aa: CATSDAGLYTDTQYF
CDR3nt: TGTGCCACCAGTGACGCTGGACTCTACACAGATACGCAGTATTTT

abundance: once
v_gene: TRBV3-1
j_gene: TRBJ2-2
d_gene: NA
CDR3aa: CASSQDPGSTGELFF
CDR3nt: TGTGCCAGCAGCCAAGATCCAGGGAGCACCGGGGAGCTGTTTTTT

abundance: NA
v_gene: TRBV29-1
j_gene: TRBJ2-7
d_gene: NA
CDR3aa: CSVVGVGPSSYEQYF
CDR3nt: TGCAGCGTTGTTGGGGTGGGTCCTAGCTCCTACGAGCAGTACTTC

abundance: many
v_gene: TRBV7-8
j_gene: TRBJ2-3
d_gene: TRBD2
CDR3aa: CASSFTSGRAVDTQYF
CDR3nt: TGTGCCAGCAGCTTCACTAGCGGGAGGGCCGTAGATACGCAGTATTTT

abundance: NA
v_gene: TRBV6-5
j_gene: TRBJ2-5
d_gene: NA
CDR3aa: CASSYDLAQETQYF
CDR3nt: TGTGCCAGCAGTTACGACCTAGCCCAAGAGACCCAGTACTTC

abundance: many
v_gene: TRBV6-1
j_gene: TRBJ1-1
d_gene: NA
CDR3aa: CASSPGGGNTEAFF
CDR3nt: TGTGCCAGCTCTCCGGGCGGGGGGAACACTGAAGCTTTCTTT

abundance: NA
v_gene: TRBV9
j_gene: TRBJ1-6
d_gene: NA
CDR3aa: CASSAAGRDSPLHF
CDR3nt: TGTGCCAGCAGCGCCGCAGGGCGAGATTCACCCCTCCACTTT

abundance: many
v_gene: TRBV28
j_gene: TRBJ1-5
d_gene: NA
CDR3aa: CASRLLTGNQPQHF
CDR3nt: TGTGCCAGCAGATTACTAACAGGCAATCAGCCCCAGCATTTT

abundance: NA
v_gene: TRBV19
j_gene: TRBJ2-1
d_gene: TRBD2
CDR3aa: CASSISGRSLYNEQFF
CDR3nt: TGTGCCAGTAGTATAAGCGGGAGGTCCCTCTACAATGAGCAGTTCTTC

abundance: once
v_gene: TRBV10-3
j_gene: TRBJ2-1
d_gene: TRBD1
CDR3aa: CAISNPDRGGLGNNEQFF
CDR3nt: TGTGCCATCAGTAACCCGGACAGGGGGGGATTGGGAAACAATGAGCAGTTCTTC

abundance: NA
v_gene: TRBV20-1
j_gene: TRBJ2-4
d_gene: NA
CDR3aa: CSGREAKNIQYF
CDR3nt: TGCAGTGGCAGAGAAGCCAAAAACATTCAGTACTTC